Below are 25 T cell receptor beta chains sequenced from a single sample in a study of T cell repertoires in cytomegalovirus infection. TCRdb redid the calling of the reads with MiXCR, one entry per CDR3 protein. The sample contains about 700,000 distinct CDR3 sequences, roughly a third of which appear only once. The antigens for these receptors are not known. The specimen comprised cultured PBMCs, sampled from culture after CMV antigen stimulation. The receptor set was obtained from a human donor in good health (CMV status not recorded). Some clones in this sample may be carry-over from other donors' samples.

In its sample, this clonotype was seen a few times. The chain couples TRBV6-2 or TRBV6-3 to TRBJ2-1; 9 bases agree with TRBD2. The CDR3 loop spans 11 amino acids. The V and J ends lost 8 bases and 10 bases, in that order; junction bases with no gene match: 3. Germline V lookup: CDR1 MNHEY, CDR2 SVGEGT. CDR3 sequence (DNA): TGTGCCAGCGGGACTAGCCGAGAGCAGTTCTTC. Protein product: CASGTSREQFF.

The sample holds a few counts of this clonotype. The chain combines TRBV7-9 with TRBJ2-7, with D uncertain. CDR1 and CDR2 from the germline V gene are SEHNR and FQNEAQ (reference sequence). Trimming removed 0 bases from V and 13 bases from J, with 16 bases in between. The CDR3 is 13 amino acids. Written as DNA, the CDR3 is TGTGCCAGCAGCTTAGCGGCGTCCGACATAGCATACTTC. Translating gives CASSLAASDIAYF.

This clonotype was seen repeatedly, ten times or more. This chain joins TRBV10-2 and TRBJ1-1; possible D gene TRBD1, 5 bases. Germline loops: CDR1 WSHSY, CDR2 SAAADI. V lost 6 bases and J 5 bases, leaving 16 bases between the germline ends. This CDR3 is 14 amino acids long. The CDR3 DNA follows: TGCGCCAGCAGCCCGAACCCGGGGGTTACTGAAGCTTTCTTT. Translated, it gives CASSPNPGVTEAFF.

This clonotype was seen a handful of times. The chain links TRBV12-3 or TRBV12-4 to TRBJ2-1; 8 bases fit TRBD2. V lost 5 bases and J lost 14; bases outside the gene matches: 8. The CDR3 covers 12 residues. The CDR3 bases are TGTGCCAGCAGTCCATCGGGACTAGATGAGTTCTTC. Its protein is CASSPSGLDEFF.

This clonotype was recorded a few times. The chain links TRBV27 to TRBJ1-2; TRBD1 aligns across 7 bases. Germline values: CDR1 MNHEY, CDR2 SMNVEV (reference sequence). CDR3 size: 13 residues. V shed 1 base, J shed 8 bases, and the junction held 4 bases outside the gene matches. CDR3 sequence: CASSLFQGEGYTF. For the CDR3, the DNA is TGTGCCAGCAGTTTATTCCAGGGGGAGGGCTACACCTTC.

This rearrangement joins TRBV18 to TRBJ1-1, with no clear D. Germline V gene lookup returns CDR1 KGHSH and CDR2 LQKENI. This CDR3 spans 14 amino acids. Trimming stripped 0 bases from V and 4 bases from J, with 9 bases between. CDR3: CASSPPGLATEAFF. CDR3 nucleotides: TGTGCCAGCTCACCACCCGGGTTGGCCACTGAAGCTTTCTTT.

J is TRBJ2-7 and V is TRBV5-1, with 8 bases identical to TRBD1. V gave up 5 bases and J gave up 5 bases; unmatched junction bases: 9. CDR3 size: 14 residues. Germline V lookup: CDR1 SGHRS, CDR2 YFSETQ. The CDR3 protein is CASRDPGQVHEQYF. In nucleotides, the CDR3 is TGCGCCAGCAGAGATCCGGGACAGGTACACGAGCAGTACTTC.

The sample holds many counts of this clonotype. This chain connects TRBV7-2 to TRBJ2-1; 8 nucleotides align to TRBD2. V was clipped by 3 bases and J by 7 bases; unmatched bases: 5. This CDR3 is built from 14 residues. Germline-derived CDR1 and CDR2 are SGHTA and FQGNSA. CDR3 coding DNA: TGTGCCAGCAGCTTCTCAGCGGGAGTAAATGAGCAGTTCTTC. Amino acids: CASSFSAGVNEQFF.

The J gene is TRBJ2-7, the V gene TRBV15; 9 positions match TRBD2. CDR3 length: 17 amino acids. Looked up from germline, CDR1 is LNHNV and CDR2 is YYDKDF (reference sequence). V was pared by 2 bases and J by 0 bases, with 8 bases of the junction left unmatched. This CDR3 reads CATSRSEPGLASYEQYF. The CDR3 DNA is TGTGCCACCAGCAGATCGGAACCGGGACTAGCCTCCTACGAGCAGTACTTC.

This clonotype came up a few times. The V and J genes are TRBV28 and TRBJ2-3; 12 nucleotides align to TRBD2. CDR3 length equals 16 residues. From germline, CDR1 is MDHEN and CDR2 SYDVKM. The V and J ends lost 8 bases and 5 bases, in that order; junction bases with no gene match: 11. The CDR3 bases are TGTGCCAGCCAGAATCTAGCGGGAGGGAGTCGAGATACGCAGTATTTT. Its translation: CASQNLAGGSRDTQYF.

Concerning this clonotype: One end of the junction varies from germline; a read error may be responsible. V gene TRBV4-3 combines with J gene TRBJ2-7; D not certain. The length of the CDR3 is 13 residues. Looked up from germline, CDR1 is LGHNA and CDR2 is YSLEER. CDR3 nucleotide sequence: TGCGCCAGCAGCCAAGACTCTAGGTACGAGCCGTACTTC. Its protein product is CASSQDSRYEPYF.

This clonotype was counted many times. This chain joins TRBV7-2 and TRBJ2-7, with TRBD2 matching 8 bases. V was pared by 6 bases and J by 3 bases, with 10 bases of the junction left unmatched. The germline CDR1 and CDR2 sequences are SGHTA and FQGNSA. The CDR3 consists of 15 residues. The chain's CDR3 is CASREPLGTSYEQYF. CDR3 coding DNA: TGTGCCAGCAGGGAACCCCTCGGGACTAGCTACGAGCAGTACTTC.

This clonotype appeared many times. The gene calls are TRBV7-6 and TRBJ2-5; D unclear. This CDR3 is 13 amino acids long. V was clipped by 1 base and J by 4 bases, with 7 bases between them. In germline, CDR1 is SGHVS, CDR2 FNYEAQ. In nucleotides, the CDR3 is TGTGCCAGCAGCTTAGTAATCACAGAGACCCAGTACTTC. Protein sequence: CASSLVITETQYF. Full variable domain (missing parts from reference TRBV7-6 and TRBJ2-5): GAGVSQSPRYKVTKRGQDVALRCDPISGHVSLYWYRQALGQGPEFLTYFNYEAQQDKSGLPNDRFSAERPEGSISTLTIQRTEQRDSAMYRCASSLVITETQYFGPGTRLLVL.

The J gene is TRBJ2-7, the V gene TRBV29-1, with 9 bases that match TRBD1. The CDR3 is made up of 15 amino acids. V shed 6 bases, J shed 5 bases, and the junction held 14 bases outside the gene matches. CDR1 is SQVTM, CDR2 ANQGSEA, per germline. The CDR3 spells CSVGWTGTGLNEQYF. CDR3 coding DNA: TGCAGCGTGGGCTGGACCGGGACAGGGCTCAACGAGCAGTACTTC.

The chain couples TRBV20-1 to TRBJ2-1; either TRBD1 or TRBD2 may supply D (6 bases each). The CDR3 totals 14 residues. V was trimmed by 3 bases and J by 8 bases, leaving 17 bases between them. The germline CDR1 and CDR2 sequences are DFQATT and SNEGSKA (reference sequence). CDR3 sequence (DNA): TGCAGTGCTAGTCGGGGGCGGGGTTTCGATGAGCAGTTCTTC. Translation gives CSASRGRGFDEQFF.

This chain uses TRBV6-2 or TRBV6-3 with TRBJ1-2, with D maybe TRBD1 (5 bases). The ends were cut back, 6 bases at V and 3 bases at J, with 20 bases in the middle. CDR3 length: 16 amino acids. Germline loops: CDR1 MNHEY, CDR2 SVGEGT. This CDR3 is CASRPTSPDRYYGYTF. In DNA form, the CDR3 reads TGTGCCAGCAGACCCACGAGTCCCGACAGATACTATGGCTACACCTTC.

The V and J genes are TRBV6-2 or TRBV6-3 and TRBJ2-1; no reliable D call. The CDR3 sequence is 14 residues long. The germline gives CDR1 MNHEY, CDR2 SVGEGT. V lost 2 bases to trimming and J lost 6 bases, with 11 bases between them. CDR3 sequence (DNA): TGTGCCAGCAGTTACCCCGAATACACCAATGAGCAGTTCTTC. This codes for CASSYPEYTNEQFF.

This clonotype was counted only a few times. The rearrangement uses TRBV7-9 and TRBJ1-1; a weak D match, TRBD1 (6 bases). Trimming took off 5 bases at V and 4 bases at J, with 14 bases between the two ends. The germline V gene has CDR1 SEHNR and CDR2 FQNEAQ (reference sequence). The CDR3 spans 14 residues. The chain's CDR3 is CASSPLGGLTEAFF. CDR3 coding DNA: TGTGCCAGCAGCCCTCTCGGGGGGCTCACTGAAGCTTTCTTT.

This clonotype was detected only a few times. The chain has TRBV27 and TRBJ2-1; 7 bases line up with TRBD2. The germline CDR1 and CDR2 sequences are MNHEY and SMNVEV (reference sequence). The CDR3 sequence is 13 residues long. V was pared by 8 bases and J by 6 bases, with 7 bases of the junction left unmatched. This chain's CDR3 is CASARRGINEQFF. In DNA, the CDR3 is TGTGCCAGCGCCAGGCGGGGGATCAATGAGCAGTTCTTC.

This clonotype was counted only a few times. The rearrangement joins TRBV7-2 to TRBJ2-1; 7 bases line up with TRBD1. Germline V lookup: CDR1 SGHTA, CDR2 FQGNSA. J was trimmed by 7 bases and V by 5 bases; bases with no gene match: 5. CDR3 length: 13 residues. CDR3 coding DNA: TGTGCCAGCAGCCAAAGGGGGCTTAATGAGCAGTTCTTC. It codes for CASSQRGLNEQFF.

The chain is built from TRBV15 and TRBJ2-4; 8 nucleotides match TRBD2. The CDR3 totals 20 residues. The V gene end was trimmed by 5 bases and the J gene end by 0 bases; junction bases not matched to a gene: 18. CDR1 is LNHNV and CDR2 is YYDKDF in the germline V gene (reference sequence). The CDR3 protein is CATSPRGGGDNSLAKNIQYF. The CDR3 nucleotides are TGTGCCACCAGCCCCCGGGGGGGGGGCGATAATAGTCTAGCCAAAAACATTCAGTACTTC. Complete variable domain (other parts from reference TRBV15 and TRBJ2-4): DAMVIQNPRYQVTQFGKPVTLSCSQTLNHNVMYWYQQKSSQAPKLLFHYYDKDFNNEADTPDNFQSRRPNTSFCFLDIRSPGLGDTAMYLCATSPRGGGDNSLAKNIQYFGAGTRLSVL.

The sample holds a few counts of this clonotype. The rearrangement uses TRBV6-2 or TRBV6-3 and TRBJ1-5; a possible D gene is TRBD1 (5 bases). V lost 2 bases and J 0 bases, leaving 8 bases between the germline ends. From germline, CDR1 is MNHEY and CDR2 SVGEGT. There are 15 residues in the CDR3. The chain's CDR3 is CASSYDSYSNQPQHF. The DNA of the CDR3 is TGTGCCAGCAGTTACGACAGCTATAGCAATCAGCCCCAGCATTTT.

There are many counts of this clonotype. The chain uses TRBV7-9 and TRBJ1-1, with a tentative D call TRBD1 (5 bases). CDR1 and CDR2 (germline): SEHNR, FQNEAQ (reference sequence). The length of the CDR3 is 14 residues. With 1 base removed from V and 3 bases from J, the gap between germline ends came to 9 bases. This CDR3 is CASSLGGSDTEAFF. As DNA, the CDR3 is TGTGCCAGCAGCTTAGGGGGGAGCGACACTGAAGCTTTCTTT.

This clonotype was found once. The chain recombines TRBV18 with TRBJ2-6; 11 nucleotides match TRBD2. There are 18 residues in the CDR3. Germline V gives CDR1 KGHSH, CDR2 LQKENI. With 3 bases clipped from V and 0 bases from J, the junction kept 4 bases outside the gene matches. Written as DNA, the CDR3 is TGTGCCAGCTCACCCGGACTAGCGGGTCACTCTGGGGCCAACGTCCTGACTTTC. Protein product: CASSPGLAGHSGANVLTF.

This clonotype appeared a few times. The chain has TRBV19 and TRBJ2-1; 7 bases align to TRBD1. The CDR3 sequence is 14 residues long. The germline gives CDR1 LNHDA, CDR2 SQIVND (reference sequence). V trimming: 7 bases; J trimming: 5 bases; junction bases outside the gene matches: 8. The CDR3 loop reads CASILRQGDNEQFF. The CDR3 nucleotides read TGTGCCAGTATCCTAAGGCAGGGGGACAATGAGCAGTTCTTC.